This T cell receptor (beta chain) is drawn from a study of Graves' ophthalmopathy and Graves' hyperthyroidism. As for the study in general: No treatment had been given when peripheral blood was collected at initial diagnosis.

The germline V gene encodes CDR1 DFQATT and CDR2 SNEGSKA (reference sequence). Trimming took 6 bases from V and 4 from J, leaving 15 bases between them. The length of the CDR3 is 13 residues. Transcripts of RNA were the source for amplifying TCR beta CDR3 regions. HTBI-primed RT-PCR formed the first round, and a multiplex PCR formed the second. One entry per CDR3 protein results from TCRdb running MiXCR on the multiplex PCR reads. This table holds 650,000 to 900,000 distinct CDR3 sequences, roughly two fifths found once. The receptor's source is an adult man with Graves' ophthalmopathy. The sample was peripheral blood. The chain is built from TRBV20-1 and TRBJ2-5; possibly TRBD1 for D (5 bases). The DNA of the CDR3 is TGCAGTGCCTCAGACCCAAGGGGAGAGACCCAGTACTTC. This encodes CSASDPRGETQYF.